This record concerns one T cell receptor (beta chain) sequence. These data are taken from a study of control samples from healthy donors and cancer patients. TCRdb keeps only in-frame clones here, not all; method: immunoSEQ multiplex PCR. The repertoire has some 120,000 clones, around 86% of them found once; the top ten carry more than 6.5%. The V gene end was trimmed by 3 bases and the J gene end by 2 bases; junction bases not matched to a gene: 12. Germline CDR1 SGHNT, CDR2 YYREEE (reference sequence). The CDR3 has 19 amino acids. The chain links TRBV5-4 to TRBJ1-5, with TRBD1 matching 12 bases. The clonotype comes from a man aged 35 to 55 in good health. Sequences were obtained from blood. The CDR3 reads CASSSRTGQGAKGNQPQHF. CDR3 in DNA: TGTGCCAGCAGCTCGAGAACGGGACAGGGGGCAAAGGGCAATCAGCCCCAGCATTTT.